The TCR beta chain described here comes from a study of neurological immune-mediated disorders. Regarding the study as a whole: Subjects shared no identical expanded-clone CDR3 amino acid sequences, suggesting private TCR-beta repertoires in all groups.

The unsorted libraries were made from 2 million PBMCs kept at -80 C. The sample holds a few counts of this clonotype. Its antigen is not known. With 10-nucleotide random UMIs, 5'RACE was used to make the cDNA. Each CDR3 protein is one row after TCRdb ran MiXCR on the 5' RACE reads. The sample has 15,000 to 20,000 distinct CDR3 sequences, about a quarter seen once; the top ten hold around 30%. This CDR3 contains 14 residues. CDR1 DFQATT and CDR2 SNEGSKA come from the germline V gene (reference sequence). Trimming removed 1 base at V and 6 bases at J, with 12 bases between. The receptor was derived from a man in his fifties or sixties with HTLV-1-associated myelopathy (HAM/TSP). The sample consisted of PBMCs. The chain couples TRBV20-1 to TRBJ2-2; D is possibly TRBD1 or TRBD2 (5 bases each). CDR3 in amino acids: CSARGPLGAGELFF. In DNA, the CDR3 is TGCAGTGCTAGAGGACCCCTGGGGGCCGGGGAGCTGTTTTTT.